These 13 T cell receptor beta chains came from one sample sequenced in a study of blood T cells in healthy people across ages. Primers used in a second PCR of roughly 7 to 11 cycles were a sample-barcoded 5' primer and a J-beta primer mix. TCRdb independently ran MiXCR on the 5' RACE reads; one entry per CDR3 protein. Of 650,000 to 1,000,000 distinct CDR3 sequences in the sample, 30% to 45% were seen once. Sequenced input: blood. The receptor set was obtained from a man between 18 and 35 years old in good health.

The chain has TRBV5-1 and TRBJ2-1; D call uncertain. The CDR3 contains 17 residues. Germline-derived CDR1 and CDR2 are SGHRS and YFSETQ. With 1 base removed from V and 2 bases from J, the gap between germline ends came to 16 bases. CDR3 sequence reads: CASSLRQSIETYNEQFF. The CDR3 nucleotides are TGCGCCAGCAGCTTGAGGCAGTCAATAGAGACCTACAATGAGCAGTTCTTC.

There are a few counts of this clonotype. The chain recombines TRBV5-1 with TRBJ2-1; 15 bases are a match to TRBD2. CDR1 SGHRS and CDR2 YFSETQ come from the germline V gene. The V and J ends lost 1 base and 0 bases, in that order; junction bases with no gene match: 5. The CDR3 is 19 amino acids. In nucleotides, the CDR3 is TGCGCCAGCAGCTTGTCCGGACTAGCGGGGGGGAACTCCTACAATGAGCAGTTCTTC. It specifies CASSLSGLAGGNSYNEQFF.

This chain connects TRBV12-3 or TRBV12-4 to TRBJ1-5, with D maybe TRBD1 (6 bases). The CDR3 sequence is 14 residues long. Between the trimmed V and J ends, which lost 6 bases and 7 bases, there was a span of 16 bases. CDR3 protein: CASRLRGSGQPQHF. The CDR3 DNA reads TGTGCCAGCAGGCTCAGGGGCAGCGGGCAGCCCCAGCATTTT.

V is TRBV14 and J is TRBJ1-1; tentatively, D is TRBD1 (6 bases). Looked up from germline, CDR1 is SGHDN and CDR2 is FVKESK. V lost 5 bases and J 4 bases, leaving 17 bases between the germline ends. This CDR3 comprises 15 residues. The CDR3: CASSSARGISTEAFF. CDR3 bases: TGTGCCAGCAGCTCGGCCAGGGGTATTAGCACTGAAGCTTTCTTT.

This clonotype showed up many times. This chain connects TRBV4-2 to TRBJ2-3; no definite D call. The CDR3 has 16 residues. V lost 2 bases and J 0 bases, leaving 12 bases between the germline ends. The V gene's germline CDR1 is LGHNA and CDR2 YNFKEQ. The CDR3 loop reads CASSQRAETSTDTQYF. In DNA form, the CDR3 reads TGTGCCAGCAGCCAACGGGCAGAAACTAGCACAGATACGCAGTATTTT.

In its sample, this clonotype was seen many times. The rearrangement joins TRBV20-1 to TRBJ1-2; TRBD1 agrees at 9 bases. The CDR3 contains 13 residues. J gave up 5 bases and V 4 bases, and 5 bases lay outside the gene matches. Germline loops: CDR1 DFQATT, CDR2 SNEGSKA (reference sequence). The CDR3 bases are TGCAGTGCTAAGGGGACAGGGACATATGGCTACACCTTC. The encoded protein is CSAKGTGTYGYTF.

This clonotype was observed a few times. V and J are TRBV9 and TRBJ2-1; D is unclear. The end of the DNA is better explained by TRBJ2-7, so the J call may be wrong. The CDR3 runs 17 residues. Germline V lookup: CDR1 SGDLS, CDR2 YYNGEE. CDR3 bases: TGTGCCAGCAGCGTATTATCCGGGCTTTACTCCTACAATGAGCAGTACTTC. It is translated as CASSVLSGLYSYNEQYF.

The rearrangement links TRBV24-1 to TRBJ2-3; 7 nucleotides agree with TRBD2. V lost 4 bases to trimming and J lost 6 bases; unmatched junction nucleotides: 6. This CDR3 spans 14 amino acids. Germline CDR1 KGHDR, CDR2 SFDVKD. The CDR3 sequence is CATSDPPGGDTQYF. CDR3 nucleotides: TGTGCCACCAGTGACCCCCCCGGGGGGGATACGCAGTATTTT.

The rearrangement uses TRBV10-3 and TRBJ2-1, with TRBD2 matching over 7 bases. Per the germline V gene, CDR1 is ENHRY and CDR2 is SYGVKD. The V gene end was trimmed by 0 bases and the J gene end by 3 bases; junction bases not matched to a gene: 2. The CDR3 has 15 residues. For the CDR3, the DNA is TGTGCCATCAGTGAGTCCCAGCGGGGCTACAATGAGCAGTTCTTC. Translated, it gives CAISESQRGYNEQFF.

This clonotype was counted at least ten times. This chain joins TRBV20-1 and TRBJ2-7; D is perhaps TRBD1 or TRBD2 (5 bases each). Per germline, CDR1 DFQATT and CDR2 SNEGSKA (reference sequence). The CDR3 extends over 12 amino acids. V shed 4 bases and J shed 3 bases, with 10 bases lying between them. CDR3 in amino acids: CSANRDGYEQYF. The CDR3 DNA reads TGCAGTGCTAACCGGGACGGCTACGAGCAGTACTTC.

The CDR3 loop reads CASSLAPTTYNEQFF. Here the CDR3 DNA reads TGTGCCAGCAGTTTAGCGCCGACAACCTACAATGAGCAGTTCTTC. The V and J genes are TRBV12-3 or TRBV12-4 and TRBJ2-1; D remains unclear. Trimming removed 0 bases from V and 2 bases from J, with 8 bases in between. This CDR3 has 15 amino acids.

This chain uses TRBV6-6 with TRBJ2-3; D uncertain. V was shortened by 4 bases and J by 2 bases, with 19 bases between the two germline ends. The CDR3 extends over 17 amino acids. The V gene's germline CDR1 is MNHNY and CDR2 SVGAGI (reference sequence). For the CDR3, the DNA is TGTGCCAGCAGTTTCAGTGCGAAGTTTATTCCCACAGATACGCAGTATTTT. As protein: CASSFSAKFIPTDTQYF.

This clonotype was counted at least ten times. The chain joins TRBV7-2 to TRBJ2-7, with TRBD1 as a possible D gene (6 bases). V shed 5 bases and J shed 1 base, with 12 bases lying between them. From germline, CDR1 is SGHTA and CDR2 FQGNSA. The CDR3 has 14 residues. CDR3 nucleotides: TGTGCCAGCAGCACGCGGACAGAGTCCTACGAGCAGTACTTC. It encodes CASSTRTESYEQYF.